This TCR beta chain was observed in a study of blood T cell repertoires in COVID-19. At the level of the study: COVID-19 samples collected from the United States, Italy and Spain covered acute and convalescent phases.

V was clipped by 5 bases and J by 2 bases; unmatched bases: 10. The CDR3 consists of 16 residues. In germline, CDR1 is SEHNR, CDR2 FQNEAQ (reference sequence). Repertoires were generated with immunoSEQ multiplex PCR, while TCRdb's copy carries only in-frame clones and drops some. The table lists 250,000 to 350,000 clones, roughly 90% of them singletons. Participants, 18 to 89 years old, spanned 24 US areas. Sequencing input: PBMCs or T cells enriched from blood (not recorded which). V usage is TRBV7-9 and J usage is TRBJ2-3, with 7 bases lining up with TRBD2. The TCR comes from a woman aged 18-29 years with acute COVID-19. CDR3 DNA sequence: TGTGCCAGCAGCCCCCCCCTGGGACTAACCACAGATACGCAGTATTTT. Protein sequence: CASSPPLGLTTDTQYF.